Listed here is a single T cell receptor beta chain. The target antigen is unknown. The data were obtained in a study of cytomegalovirus exposure and HLA in healthy donors. Overall study findings and caveats: The classifier, whose performance was assessed in both the original and validation cohorts, reportedly diagnosed cytomegalovirus status with high specificity and sensitivity. Within an earlier analysis, most TCR beta V segments proved productive either about 90% or about 30% of the time.

The CDR3 consists of 15 residues. Trimming removed 5 bases at V and 2 bases at J, with 16 bases between. From germline, CDR1 is SGHAT and CDR2 FQNNGV. In nominal health when sampled, donors likely had unrecorded immune exposures nonetheless. Primers: 60 Vbeta forward and 13 Jbeta reverse. Clones were sequenced by immunoSEQ multiplex PCR, and TCRdb holds only the in-frame ones, with some missing. The sample gives 140,000 or so clones, around 73% of which show up once; roughly 2.9% is in the top ten. The sequencing input was PBMCs. The source is a female donor in good health and CMV-seronegative. The chain joins TRBV11-2 to TRBJ2-7; possible D gene TRBD1, 6 bases. The CDR3 loop is CASSPLQGYAYEQYF. The CDR3 nucleotides read TGTGCCAGCAGCCCGTTACAGGGTTATGCCTACGAGCAGTACTTC. The variable domain in full, completed from reference TRBV11-2 and TRBJ2-7, reads EAGVAQSPRYKIIEKRQSVAFWCNPISGHATLYWYQQILGQGPKLLIQFQNNGVVDDSQLPKDRFSAERLKGVDSTLKIQPAKLEDSAVYLCASSPLQGYAYEQYFGPGTRLTVT.